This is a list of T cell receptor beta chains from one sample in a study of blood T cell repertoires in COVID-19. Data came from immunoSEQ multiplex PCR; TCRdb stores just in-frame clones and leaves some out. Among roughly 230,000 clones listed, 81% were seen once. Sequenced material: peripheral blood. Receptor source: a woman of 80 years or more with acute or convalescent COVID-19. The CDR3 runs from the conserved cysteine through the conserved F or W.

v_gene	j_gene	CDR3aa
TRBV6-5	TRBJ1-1	CASRGGSTEAFF
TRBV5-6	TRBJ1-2	CASSLARQEYYGYTF
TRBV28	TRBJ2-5	CASSPLAGANVQEETQYF
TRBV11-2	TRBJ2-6	CASSWETGSSSGANVLTF
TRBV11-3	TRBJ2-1	CASSLEGLAGGQFF
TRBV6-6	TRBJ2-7	CASRLGQSSYEQYF
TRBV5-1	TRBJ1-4	CASSLEVASTNEKLFF
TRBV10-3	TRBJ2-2	CAISESWVGDTGELFF
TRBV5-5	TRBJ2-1	CASSLVLRAYNEQFF
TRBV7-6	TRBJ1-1	CASSTMTGVRVEAFF
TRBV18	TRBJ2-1	CASSRTFSYNEQFF
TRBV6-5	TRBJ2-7	CASRTRRGPAYEQYF
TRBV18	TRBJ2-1	CASSSWTSGINHNEQFF
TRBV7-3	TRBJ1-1	CASSSGHDTEAFF
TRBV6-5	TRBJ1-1	CASSSTPHLEAFF
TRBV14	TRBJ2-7	CASSGLRSSYEQYF
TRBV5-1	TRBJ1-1	CASSLIGTGNTEAFF
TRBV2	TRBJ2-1	CASRPTSGNNEQFF
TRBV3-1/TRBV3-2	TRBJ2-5	CASSQDPASGGQETQYF
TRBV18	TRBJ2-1	CASSTTGTSNEQFF
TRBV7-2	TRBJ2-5	CASSPGTSGRALETQYF
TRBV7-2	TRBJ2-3	CASRPRPSGSWRTQYF
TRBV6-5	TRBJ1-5	CASSPGQGWNQPQHF
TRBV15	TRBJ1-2	CATSRGPTLAGQNYGYTF
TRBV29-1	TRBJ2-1	CSVEVMAWGGEGNEQFF
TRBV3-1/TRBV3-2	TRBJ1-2	CASSQDWQGGYGYTF
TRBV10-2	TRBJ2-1	CASSQPRQSSYNEQFF
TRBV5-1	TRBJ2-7	CASSAWGGPGNSYEQYF
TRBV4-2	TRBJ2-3	CASSREPRGGTDTQYF
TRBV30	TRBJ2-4	CAWSVQASASKNIQYF
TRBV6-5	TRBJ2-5	CASSSSGNSGETQYF
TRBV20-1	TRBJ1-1	CSASQYRGETEAFF
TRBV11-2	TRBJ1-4	CASSPPSQGNEKLFF
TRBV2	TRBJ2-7	CASIKEGAGSYEQYF
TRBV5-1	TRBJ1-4	CASSRAGPPTNEKLFF
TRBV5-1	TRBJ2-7	CASSLAAGGPSYEQYF
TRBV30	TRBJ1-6	CAWDPYSTNSPLHF
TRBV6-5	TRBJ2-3	CASSEGLAGVDTQYF
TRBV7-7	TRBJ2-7	CASSPDRGMAYEQYF
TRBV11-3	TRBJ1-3	CASSLDPGTGNTIYF
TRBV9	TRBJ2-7	CASSVSSNQEQYF
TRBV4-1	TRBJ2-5	CASSQEGAGTGERGETQYF
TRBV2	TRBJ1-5	CASSYTQTGDGQPQHF
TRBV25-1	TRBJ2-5	CASSEDRRQETQYF
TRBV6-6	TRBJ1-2	CASRDRASANYGYTF
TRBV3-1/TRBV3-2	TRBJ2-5	CASSQALTGQGRAQYF
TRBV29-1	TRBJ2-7	CSVGPQGNEQYF
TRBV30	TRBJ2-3	CAWSVPLLAGPTTDTQYF
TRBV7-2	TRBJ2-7	CASGLDRGRNEQYF
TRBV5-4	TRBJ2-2	CASSLPGVGELFF
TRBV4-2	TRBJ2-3	CASSQSLVVERLGTDTQYF
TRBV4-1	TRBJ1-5	CASSQTEREQPQHF